This T cell receptor beta chain originates from a study of blood T cell repertoires in COVID-19. The overall study: PBMCs, B-cell-depleted T cells, or T cells provided the cDNA or gDNA that made up the material.

This clone was observed a single time. Looked up from germline, CDR1 is SGHRS and CDR2 is YFSETQ. CDR3 length equals 17 residues. V was pared by 4 bases and J by 4 bases, with 15 bases of the junction left unmatched. Assay used: immunoSEQ multiplex PCR; TCRdb lists only in-frame clones, some missing. The sample contains 250,000 to 300,000 clones, roughly 90% of which appear only once. Specimen: peripheral blood. This clonotype was obtained from a woman aged 60 to 75 with acute or convalescent COVID-19. This sequence joins TRBV5-1 and TRBJ2-3; 7 nucleotides line up with TRBD1. The CDR3 reads CASSLGDSLLPSDTQYF. CDR3 sequence (DNA): TGCGCCAGCAGCCTGGGGGACAGCTTACTACCTTCAGATACGCAGTATTTT.